The 18 T cell receptor beta chains below come from one sample, sequenced in a study of PD-1 blockade in classical Hodgkin lymphoma. TCRdb's table, derived via immunoSEQ multiplex PCR, lists solely in-frame clones and lacks some. Of 25,000 to 30,000 clones in the sample, around 80% were seen once. Time point meaning: cycle 4 day 1 (C4D1), after around six weeks of nivolumab. Each and every patient relapsed after autologous stem cell transplantation, and patients got differing brentuximab vedotin exposure. Researchers report purifying CD4+ T cells from thawed PBMCs by magnetic negative selection. The sequences come from CD4+ T cells from blood, collected before the fourth cycle of nivolumab. The receptors come from a human donor with classical Hodgkin lymphoma.

The chain recombines TRBV6-5 with TRBJ2-2, with 9 bases identical to TRBD1. The CDR3 runs 15 residues. Germline CDR1 MNHEY, CDR2 SVGAGI. With 2 bases clipped from V and 4 bases from J, the junction kept 2 bases outside the gene matches. The CDR3 region has the DNA TGTGCCAGCAGTTACAACAGGGGGCTCACCGGGGAGCTGTTTTTT. Protein product: CASSYNRGLTGELFF.

This clone was counted once. This chain connects TRBV9 to TRBJ2-1, with 11 bases aligning to TRBD2. From germline, CDR1 is SGDLS and CDR2 YYNGEE. The junction had 6 bases not matched to a gene; V was cut back by 0 bases and J by 7 bases. CDR3 length: 16 amino acids. The CDR3 DNA is TGTGCCAGCAGCGTAGAGATAGCGGGGGGGCCAAATGAGCAGTTCTTC. Protein product: CASSVEIAGGPNEQFF.

Concerning this clone itself: The sample carries other DNA sequences with the same CDR3. This chain links TRBV2 with TRBJ1-4; D uncertain. Germline assignment: CDR1 SNHLY and CDR2 FYNNEI. Trimming took off 2 bases at V and 8 bases at J, with 12 bases between the two ends. The CDR3 totals 14 residues. The CDR3 coding sequence is TGTGCCAGCAGTGAAAGGGCGGGGAAAGAAAAACTGTTTTTT. Encoded protein: CASSERAGKEKLFF.

J is TRBJ1-2 and V is TRBV2; D is possibly TRBD1 (6 bases). V was pared by 5 bases and J by 6 bases, with 10 bases between. Germline loops: CDR1 SNHLY, CDR2 FYNNEI. This CDR3 contains 12 residues. This CDR3 reads CASSRGGNGYTF. CDR3 sequence (DNA): TGTGCCAGCAGTAGGGGGGGGAATGGCTACACCTTC.

This chain links TRBV28 with TRBJ2-2; D uncertain. V shed 6 bases and J shed 7 bases, with 15 bases lying between them. The CDR3 totals 14 residues. CDR1 MDHEN and CDR2 SYDVKM come from the germline V gene. CDR3 region: CASRPSRWGGELFF. CDR3 DNA sequence: TGTGCCAGCAGACCATCCCGGTGGGGCGGGGAGCTGTTTTTT.

This clone was observed once. The chain couples TRBV5-1 to TRBJ1-3; possibly TRBD1 for D (6 bases). The CDR3 is 14 amino acids. The germline V and J ends were trimmed by 0 bases and 4 bases, with 8 bases remaining between them. Germline values: CDR1 SGHRS, CDR2 YFSETQ. CDR3 sequence (DNA): TGCGCCAGCAGCTTGGAGGACAGAGGAAACACCATATATTTT. It is translated as CASSLEDRGNTIYF.

The chain is built from TRBV5-6 and TRBJ1-4, with 7 bases identical to TRBD1. This CDR3 region has 16 residues. The trim removed 6 bases at V and 0 bases at J, leaving 8 bases unmatched. The germline gives CDR1 SGHDT, CDR2 YYEEEE. CDR3 DNA sequence: TGTGCCAGCACCGAGCTCGGGACAGCAACTAATGAAAAACTGTTTTTT. Translated: CASTELGTATNEKLFF.

The chain's CDR3 is CASSRAGGSYNEQFF. The CDR3 DNA reads as TGCGCCAGCAGTCGAGCGGGGGGCTCCTACAATGAGCAGTTCTTC. The J gene is TRBJ2-1, the V gene TRBV5-1; TRBD2 agrees at 9 bases. The V segment lost 5 bases and the J segment 0 bases; nucleotides outside the gene matches: 3. The germline gives CDR1 SGHRS, CDR2 YFSETQ. The CDR3 extends over 15 amino acids. The variable domain in full, with the rest retrieved from reference TRBV5-1 and TRBJ2-1, is KAGVTQTPRYLIKTRGQQVTLSCSPISGHRSVSWYQQTPGQGLQFLFEYFSETQRNKGNFPGRFSGRQFSNSRSEMNVSTLELGDSALYLCASSRAGGSYNEQFFGPGTRLTVL.

This chain's CDR3 is CASSYRGQGSYGYTF. The CDR3 region has the DNA TGTGCCAGCAGTTACAGGGGACAGGGGAGCTATGGCTACACCTTC. This sequence joins TRBV6-6 and TRBJ1-2; TRBD1 agrees at 10 bases. CDR3 length equals 15 residues. Looked up from germline, CDR1 is MNHNY and CDR2 is SVGAGI (reference sequence). J lost 4 bases, V lost 2 bases, and 4 bases had no gene match.

The rearrangement links TRBV7-3 to TRBJ2-7, with 8 bases fitting TRBD2. After removal of 1 base from V and 5 bases from J, the junction contained 13 bases not matched to a gene. CDR3 length: 17 residues. Germline V gene sequence: CDR1 SGHTA, CDR2 FQGTGA. The chain's CDR3 is CASSLIRGLGRGDEQYF. As DNA, the CDR3 is TGTGCCAGCAGCTTAATCCGGGGACTAGGCCGGGGGGACGAGCAGTACTTC.

This rearrangement joins TRBV9 to TRBJ1-4, with 11 bases fitting TRBD1. This CDR3 has 14 residues. CDR1 and CDR2 (germline): SGDLS, YYNGEE. The J segment lost 10 bases and the V segment lost 4 bases, leaving 6 bases of the junction unmatched. CDR3 loop: CASSQRTGGGKLFF. The CDR3, as DNA: TGTGCCAGCAGCCAACGGACAGGGGGCGGAAAACTGTTTTTT.

The chain joins TRBV11-2 to TRBJ2-5; a weak D match, TRBD1 (6 bases). The ends were cut back, 4 bases at V and 5 bases at J, with 17 bases in the middle. The V gene's germline CDR1 is SGHAT and CDR2 FQNNGV. The length of the CDR3 is 15 residues. CDR3 bases: TGTGCCAGCAGCTCACGACAGGACCTGACGGAGACCCAGTACTTC. Translation: CASSSRQDLTETQYF. Looking up the rest from reference TRBV11-2 and TRBJ2-5 gives the full variable domain: EAGVAQSPRYKIIEKRQSVAFWCNPISGHATLYWYQQILGQGPKLLIQFQNNGVVDDSQLPKDRFSAERLKGVDSTLKIQPAKLEDSAVYLCASSSRQDLTETQYFGPGTRLLVL.

This clone came up once. V usage is TRBV9 and J usage is TRBJ2-1, with D hard to call. The CDR3 loop spans 15 amino acids. The V and J ends lost 0 bases and 6 bases respectively, with 13 bases between them. Germline CDR1 reads SGDLS; CDR2 reads YYNGEE. Here the CDR3 reads CASSVGPPRANEQFF. The CDR3 DNA follows: TGTGCCAGCAGCGTAGGACCCCCCCGGGCCAATGAGCAGTTCTTC.

This clone was counted once. This rearrangement joins TRBV11-2 to TRBJ2-6, with a weak D call TRBD2 (6 bases). The ends were cut back, 1 base at V and 1 base at J, with 8 bases in the middle. CDR3 length: 16 residues. Germline V gene sequence: CDR1 SGHAT, CDR2 FQNNGV. The CDR3 nucleotides are TGTGCCAGCAGCTTAGGGGGGGTGTCTGGGGCCAACGTCCTGACTTTC. This translates into CASSLGGVSGANVLTF.

This chain connects TRBV5-1 to TRBJ1-2, with 8 bases matching TRBD1. The CDR3 covers 14 residues. The V gene end was trimmed by 4 bases and the J gene end by 6 bases; junction bases not matched to a gene: 8. Germline values: CDR1 SGHRS, CDR2 YFSETQ. CDR3: CASSNQGARNGYTF. The CDR3 DNA follows: TGCGCCAGCAGCAACCAGGGGGCGCGGAATGGCTACACCTTC. The complete variable domain, with remaining parts taken from reference TRBV5-1 and TRBJ1-2, reads KAGVTQTPRYLIKTRGQQVTLSCSPISGHRSVSWYQQTPGQGLQFLFEYFSETQRNKGNFPGRFSGRQFSNSRSEMNVSTLELGDSALYLCASSNQGARNGYTFGSGTRLTVV.

This rearrangement joins TRBV11-2 to TRBJ1-3; the D gene is possibly TRBD1 (5 bases). Germline V gives CDR1 SGHAT, CDR2 FQNNGV. Trimming pared 3 bases from V and 5 bases from J, leaving 11 bases between. The CDR3 loop spans 14 amino acids. The CDR3 region has the DNA TGTGCCAGCAGCTTCGGTCCAGGGAGAAACACCATATATTTT. Protein sequence: CASSFGPGRNTIYF.

The chain has TRBV11-1 and TRBJ2-3, with D maybe TRBD2 (6 bases). V gave up 3 bases and J gave up 2 bases, with 15 bases separating them. The CDR3 extends over 16 amino acids. Looked up from germline, CDR1 is SGHAT and CDR2 is FQDESV (reference sequence). The CDR3 DNA follows: TGTGCCAGCAGCTTCCGCCAAGGGGAGGTCACAGATACGCAGTATTTT. This encodes CASSFRQGEVTDTQYF.

The rearrangement joins TRBV21-1 to TRBJ2-5; no DNA check was done on the table's D call, TRBD2. TRBV21-1 corresponds to a pseudogene. This CDR3 region has 17 residues. The CDR3 coding sequence is TGTGCCAGCAGCAAATCACAGGGAGGGGTAAAAGTAGAGACCCAGTACTTC. This sequence encodes CASSKSQGGVKVETQYF.